This entry lists 17 T cell receptor beta chains sequenced from one sample in a study of lymphopenia after photon versus proton radiotherapy. The data were produced by immunoSEQ multiplex PCR, yet TCRdb's version contains in-frame clones alone and is incomplete. This sample has some 170,000 clones, with approximately 86% found just once. This material consisted of peripheral blood, taken from a patient treated with photon-based radiotherapy. These receptors originate from a man aged 45-60 years with gastric cancer.

The rearrangement links TRBV6-5 to TRBJ1-4; a weak D match, TRBD1 (6 bases). The V end was cut by 2 bases, the J end by 3 bases, with 10 bases between. The CDR3 spans 15 residues. Per the germline V gene, CDR1 is MNHEY and CDR2 is SVGAGI. The DNA for the CDR3 is TGTGCCAGCAGTTACGCACAGGGAGCTAATGAAAAACTGTTTTTT. The encoded protein is CASSYAQGANEKLFF.

V gene TRBV9 combines with J gene TRBJ2-1; D remains ambiguous. Trimming left V 1 base short and J 8 bases short, with 25 bases between. The CDR3 runs 18 residues. Germline values: CDR1 SGDLS, CDR2 YYNGEE. The CDR3 is CASSVSAFLDALSDEQFF. The CDR3 coding sequence is TGTGCCAGCAGCGTATCCGCATTCCTGGACGCATTATCGGATGAGCAGTTCTTC. The full variable domain, rest sourced from reference TRBV9 and TRBJ2-1, is DSGVTQTPKHLITATGQRVTLRCSPRSGDLSVYWYQQSLDQGLQFLIQYYNGEERAKGNILERFSAQQFPDLHSELNLSSLELGDSALYFCASSVSAFLDALSDEQFFGPGTRLTVL.

This chain uses TRBV27 with TRBJ1-2; no reliable D call. V gave up 5 bases and J gave up 1 base, with 14 bases separating them. The CDR3 has 15 residues. CDR1 is MNHEY, CDR2 SMNVEV, per germline (reference sequence). CDR3 in amino acids: CASSPSRTLNYGYTF. The CDR3 DNA reads TGTGCCAGCAGTCCCTCCAGGACTCTTAACTATGGCTACACCTTC.

The CDR3 bases are TGTGCCAGCAGCTTATACAGCCGATCGAACACCGGGGAGCTGTTTTTT. The encoded protein is CASSLYSRSNTGELFF. V is TRBV11-2 and J is TRBJ2-2, with no clear D. Germline values: CDR1 SGHAT, CDR2 FQNNGV. The V end was cut by 2 bases, the J end by 0 bases, with 10 bases between. The CDR3 has 16 amino acids. Full variable domain (outside the CDR3, taken from reference TRBV11-2 and TRBJ2-2): EAGVAQSPRYKIIEKRQSVAFWCNPISGHATLYWYQQILGQGPKLLIQFQNNGVVDDSQLPKDRFSAERLKGVDSTLKIQPAKLEDSAVYLCASSLYSRSNTGELFFGEGSRLTVL.

This rearrangement joins TRBV7-2 to TRBJ1-1; 9 nucleotides agree with TRBD1. Germline V gives CDR1 SGHTA, CDR2 FQGNSA. V lost 5 bases, J lost 6 bases, and 10 bases stayed unmatched. The CDR3 consists of 15 residues. CDR3 protein: CASSRITGGRAEAFF. The CDR3 coding sequence is TGTGCCAGCAGCCGCATCACAGGGGGCAGGGCTGAAGCTTTCTTT. Combining the CDR3 with reference TRBV7-2 and TRBJ1-1 gives the whole variable domain GAGVSQSPSNKVTEKGKDVELRCDPISGHTALYWYRQSLGQGLEFLIYFQGNSAPDKSGLPSDRFSAERTGGSVSTLTIQRTQQEDSAVYLCASSRITGGRAEAFFGQGTRLTVV.

V and J are TRBV5-1 and TRBJ2-2, with 7 bases that match TRBD1. The CDR3 has 17 residues. Germline CDR1 is SGHRS and CDR2 is YFSETQ. J lost 2 bases, V lost 5 bases, and 12 bases had no gene match. CDR3 nucleotides: TGCGCCAGCAGTCGAGAACCGGGACAGTTAAACACCGGGGAGCTGTTTTTT. It encodes CASSREPGQLNTGELFF.

The chain is built from TRBV29-1 and TRBJ2-7; 11 nucleotides align to TRBD1. V was pared by 5 bases and J by 2 bases, with 8 bases of the junction left unmatched. The CDR3 runs to 15 residues. Germline V gives CDR1 SQVTM, CDR2 ANQGSEA. As DNA, the CDR3 is TGCAGCGTTCGATACGGGACAGGGGGGGCCTACGAGCAGTACTTC. Its protein product is CSVRYGTGGAYEQYF.

The chain has TRBV7-9 and TRBJ2-3; 11 nucleotides match TRBD1. This CDR3 is 17 amino acids long. J gave up 3 bases and V 5 bases, and 10 bases lay outside the gene matches. Per germline, CDR1 SEHNR and CDR2 FQNEAQ (reference sequence). The CDR3 DNA sequence: TGTGCCAGCAGCCCCCAATTGGGGACAGGGGGGACAGATACGCAGTATTTT. This gives the protein CASSPQLGTGGTDTQYF.

The chain has TRBV27 and TRBJ2-5, with TRBD2 matching 8 bases. The CDR3 contains 15 residues. Trimming took 4 bases from V and 7 from J; bases not matched to a gene: 11. CDR1 is MNHEY and CDR2 is SMNVEV in the germline V gene (reference sequence). In nucleotides, the CDR3 is TGTGCCAGCAGTTCCGAGGGACTAGGGGAGGCGACCCAGTACTTC. Translated, it gives CASSSEGLGEATQYF.

The rearrangement links TRBV7-9 to TRBJ1-1, with D possibly matching TRBD1 (5 bases). CDR1 is SEHNR, CDR2 FQNEAQ, per germline (reference sequence). The CDR3 has 12 residues. Trimming stripped 6 bases from V and 3 bases from J, with 8 bases between. CDR3 in DNA: TGTGCCAGCAGTGGGGGGGACACTGAAGCTTTCTTT. Translating gives CASSGGDTEAFF.

CDR3 residues: CASSVTHQGDQETQYF. The CDR3 region has the DNA TGTGCCAGCAGCGTGACCCATCAGGGGGACCAAGAGACCCAGTACTTC. The chain joins TRBV9 to TRBJ2-5; 7 positions match TRBD1. Germline assignment: CDR1 SGDLS and CDR2 YYNGEE. V gave up 2 bases and J gave up 0 bases; unmatched junction bases: 7. The CDR3 is 16 residues long.

The V and J genes are TRBV11-2 and TRBJ2-7; TRBD2 matches 7 bases. Germline V lookup: CDR1 SGHAT, CDR2 FQNNGV. The CDR3 runs 16 residues. After removal of 1 base from V and 1 base from J, the junction contained 7 bases not matched to a gene. The CDR3 here is CASSLGAQRESYEQYF. CDR3 bases: TGTGCCAGCAGCTTAGGTGCCCAGCGGGAATCCTACGAGCAGTACTTC.

The chain couples TRBV7-2 to TRBJ2-5; 9 nucleotides agree with TRBD2. The CDR3 sequence is 14 residues long. Germline CDR1 SGHTA, CDR2 FQGNSA. The ends lost 5 bases at V and 4 bases at J; junction bases unmatched: 5. The CDR3 loop reads CASSPYSGRETQYF. CDR3 DNA: TGTGCCAGCAGCCCATATAGCGGGAGAGAGACCCAGTACTTC.

The rearrangement links TRBV5-1 to TRBJ1-1, with 9 bases fitting TRBD1. Germline-derived CDR1 and CDR2 are SGHRS and YFSETQ. Trimming removed 4 bases from V and 1 base from J; junction bases left unmatched: 8. This CDR3 is 16 amino acids long. The CDR3 is CASSRDRAQTNTEAFF. In DNA, the CDR3 is TGCGCCAGCAGCCGGGACAGGGCCCAGACGAACACTGAAGCTTTCTTT.

The chain joins TRBV7-2 to TRBJ2-1, with 8 bases fitting TRBD1. Unmatched junction bases numbered 11, after V lost 4 bases and J lost 9 bases. The CDR3 is made up of 15 amino acids. Germline V gives CDR1 SGHTA, CDR2 FQGNSA. CDR3 bases: TGTGCCAGCAGCTCCCAACCTACAGGGGGGAGTGAGCAGTTCTTC. Protein: CASSSQPTGGSEQFF.

The chain uses TRBV28 and TRBJ1-4; 7 nucleotides align to TRBD1. The germline CDR1 and CDR2 sequences are MDHEN and SYDVKM. Trimming removed 6 bases from V and 7 bases from J; junction bases left unmatched: 8. This CDR3 comprises 14 residues. CDR3 in DNA: TGTGCCAGCAGGACCGGGACAGACTCTGAAAAACTGTTTTTT. Protein: CASRTGTDSEKLFF.

The chain links TRBV2 to TRBJ2-1; 11 positions agree with TRBD2. With V trimmed by 7 bases and J by 9 bases, 11 bases remained unmatched. The CDR3 has 15 residues. The germline V gene encodes CDR1 SNHLY and CDR2 FYNNEI. CDR3 bases: TGTGCCAGCACTGGGACTAGCGGCCCTGTAGTTGAGCAGTTCTTC. Protein sequence: CASTGTSGPVVEQFF. The full variable domain, completed using reference TRBV2 and TRBJ2-1, is EPEVTQTPSHQVTQMGQEVILRCVPISNHLYFYWYRQILGQKVEFLVSFYNNEISEKSEIFDDQFSVERPDGSNFTLKIRSTKLEDSAMYFCASTGTSGPVVEQFFGPGTRLTVL.